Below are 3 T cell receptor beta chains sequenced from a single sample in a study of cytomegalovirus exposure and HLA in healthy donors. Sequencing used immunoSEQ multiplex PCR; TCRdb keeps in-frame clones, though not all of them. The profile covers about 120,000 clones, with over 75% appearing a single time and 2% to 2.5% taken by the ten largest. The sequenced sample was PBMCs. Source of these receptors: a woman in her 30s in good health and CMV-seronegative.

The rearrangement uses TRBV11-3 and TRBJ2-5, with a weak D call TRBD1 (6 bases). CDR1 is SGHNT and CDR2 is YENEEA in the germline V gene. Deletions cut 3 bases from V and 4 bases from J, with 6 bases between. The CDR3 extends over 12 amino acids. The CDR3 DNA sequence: TGTGCCAGCAGCTTGGGGGCAGAGACCCAGTACTTC. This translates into CASSLGAETQYF.

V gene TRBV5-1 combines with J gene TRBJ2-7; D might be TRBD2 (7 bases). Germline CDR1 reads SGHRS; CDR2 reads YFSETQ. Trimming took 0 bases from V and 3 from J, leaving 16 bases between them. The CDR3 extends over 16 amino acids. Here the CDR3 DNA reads TGCGCCAGCAGCTTGGCGGGGGCAGGGAGGGACTACGAGCAGTACTTC. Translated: CASSLAGAGRDYEQYF.

The CDR3 loop is CASIRTEGEQYF. As DNA, the CDR3 is TGCGCCAGCATCCGGACAGAGGGGGAGCAGTACTTC. This rearrangement joins TRBV23-1 to TRBJ2-7, with D perhaps matching TRBD1 (6 bases). TRBV23-1 is an open reading frame, and its role is uncertain. Trimming shortened V by 7 bases and J by 7 bases, and 14 bases separated the two germline ends. CDR3 length equals 12 residues.